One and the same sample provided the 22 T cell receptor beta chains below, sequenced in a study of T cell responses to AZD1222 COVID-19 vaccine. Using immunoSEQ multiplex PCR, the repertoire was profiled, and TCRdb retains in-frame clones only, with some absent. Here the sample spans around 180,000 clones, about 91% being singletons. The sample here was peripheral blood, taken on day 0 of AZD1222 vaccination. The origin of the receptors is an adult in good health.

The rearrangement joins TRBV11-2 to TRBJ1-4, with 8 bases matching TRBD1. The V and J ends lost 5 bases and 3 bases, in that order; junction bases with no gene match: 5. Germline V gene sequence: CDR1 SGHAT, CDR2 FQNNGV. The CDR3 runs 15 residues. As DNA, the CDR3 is TGTGCCAGCAGCCCGTACAGGGGGTCTAATGAAAAACTGTTTTTT. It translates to CASSPYRGSNEKLFF. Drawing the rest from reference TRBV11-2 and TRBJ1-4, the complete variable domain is EAGVAQSPRYKIIEKRQSVAFWCNPISGHATLYWYQQILGQGPKLLIQFQNNGVVDDSQLPKDRFSAERLKGVDSTLKIQPAKLEDSAVYLCASSPYRGSNEKLFFGSGTQLSVL.

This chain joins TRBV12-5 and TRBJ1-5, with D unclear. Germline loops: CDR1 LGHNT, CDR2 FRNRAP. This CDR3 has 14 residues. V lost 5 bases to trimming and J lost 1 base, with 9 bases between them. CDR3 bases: TGTGCTAGTGGTATGACTGGGAGCAATCAGCCCCAGCATTTT. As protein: CASGMTGSNQPQHF.

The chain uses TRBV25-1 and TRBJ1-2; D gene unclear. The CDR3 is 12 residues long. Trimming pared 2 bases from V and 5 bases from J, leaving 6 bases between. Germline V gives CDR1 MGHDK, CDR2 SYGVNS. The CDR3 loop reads CASSEQPYGYTF. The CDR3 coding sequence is TGTGCCAGCAGTGAACAGCCGTATGGCTACACCTTC.

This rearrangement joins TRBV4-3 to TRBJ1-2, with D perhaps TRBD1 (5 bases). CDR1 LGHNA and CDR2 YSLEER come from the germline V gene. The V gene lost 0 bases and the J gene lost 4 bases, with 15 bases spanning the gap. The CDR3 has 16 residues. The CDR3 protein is CASSQEPDSSFYGYTF. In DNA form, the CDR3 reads TGCGCCAGCAGCCAAGAGCCCGACAGCTCCTTCTATGGCTACACCTTC.

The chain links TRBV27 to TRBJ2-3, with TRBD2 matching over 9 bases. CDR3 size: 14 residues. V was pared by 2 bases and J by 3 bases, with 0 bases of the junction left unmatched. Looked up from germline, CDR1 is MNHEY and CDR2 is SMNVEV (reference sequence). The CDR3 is CASSLAGGTDTQYF. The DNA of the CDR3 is TGTGCCAGCAGTTTAGCGGGGGGGACAGATACGCAGTATTTT.

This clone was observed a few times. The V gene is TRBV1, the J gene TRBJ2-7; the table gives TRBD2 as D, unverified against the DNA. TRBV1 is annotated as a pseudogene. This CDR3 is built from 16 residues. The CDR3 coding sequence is TGCACCAGCAGCCAAGATAGCGGGAGGTTTGGATACGAGCAGTACTTC. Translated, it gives CTSSQDSGRFGYEQYF.

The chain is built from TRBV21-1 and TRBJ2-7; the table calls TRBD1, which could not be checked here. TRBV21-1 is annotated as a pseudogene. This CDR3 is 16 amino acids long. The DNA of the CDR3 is TGTGCCAGCAGCGCTACCGGACAGGGGGGGGACTACGAGCAGTACTTC. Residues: CASSATGQGGDYEQYF.

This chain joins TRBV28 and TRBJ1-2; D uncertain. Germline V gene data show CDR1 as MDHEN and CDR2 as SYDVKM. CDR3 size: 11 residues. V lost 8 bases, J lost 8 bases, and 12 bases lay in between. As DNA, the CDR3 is TGTGCCAGCCAGTCACTGGTCGGCTACACCTTC. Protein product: CASQSLVGYTF.

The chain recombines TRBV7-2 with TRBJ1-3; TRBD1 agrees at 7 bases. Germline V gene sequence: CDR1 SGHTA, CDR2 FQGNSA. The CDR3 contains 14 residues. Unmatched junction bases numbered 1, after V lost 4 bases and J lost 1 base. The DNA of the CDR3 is TGTGCCAGCAGCTCAGGGGGATCTGGAAACACCATATATTTT. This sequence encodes CASSSGGSGNTIYF.

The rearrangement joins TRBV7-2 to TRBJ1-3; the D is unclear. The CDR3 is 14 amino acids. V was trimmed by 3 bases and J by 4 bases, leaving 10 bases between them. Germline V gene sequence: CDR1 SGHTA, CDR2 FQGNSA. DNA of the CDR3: TGTGCCAGCAGCTTGTACGGGATCGGAAACACCATATATTTT. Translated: CASSLYGIGNTIYF.

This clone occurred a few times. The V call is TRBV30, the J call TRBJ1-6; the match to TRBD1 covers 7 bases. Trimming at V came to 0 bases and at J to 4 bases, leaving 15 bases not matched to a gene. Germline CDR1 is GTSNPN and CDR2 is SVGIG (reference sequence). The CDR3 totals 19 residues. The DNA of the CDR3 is TGTGCCTGGAGTGTACGACAGGGTTGGTCGGGACCGTATAATTCACCCCTCCACTTT. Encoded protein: CAWSVRQGWSGPYNSPLHF.

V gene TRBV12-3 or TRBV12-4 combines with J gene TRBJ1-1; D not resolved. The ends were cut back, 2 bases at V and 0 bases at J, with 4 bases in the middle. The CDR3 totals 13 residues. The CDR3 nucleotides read TGTGCCAGCAGTTTAAGGGTGAACACTGAAGCTTTCTTT. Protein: CASSLRVNTEAFF.

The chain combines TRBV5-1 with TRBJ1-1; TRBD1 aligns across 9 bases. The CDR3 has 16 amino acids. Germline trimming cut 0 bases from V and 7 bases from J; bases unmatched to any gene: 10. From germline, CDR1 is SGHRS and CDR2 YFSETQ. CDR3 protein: CASSLAKGQGTIEAFF. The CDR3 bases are TGCGCCAGCAGCTTGGCCAAGGGACAGGGAACGATTGAAGCTTTCTTT.

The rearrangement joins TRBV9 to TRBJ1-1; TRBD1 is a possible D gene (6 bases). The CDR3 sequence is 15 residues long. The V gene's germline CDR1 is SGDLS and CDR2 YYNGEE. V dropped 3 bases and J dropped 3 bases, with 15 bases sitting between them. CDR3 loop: CASSAHDTGHTEAFF. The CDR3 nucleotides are TGTGCCAGCAGCGCCCACGACACAGGGCACACTGAAGCTTTCTTT.

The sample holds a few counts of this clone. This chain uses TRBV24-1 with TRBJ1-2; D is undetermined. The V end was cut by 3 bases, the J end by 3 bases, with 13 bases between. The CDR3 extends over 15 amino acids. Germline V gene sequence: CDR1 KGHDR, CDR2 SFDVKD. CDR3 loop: CATSDTREDDYGYTF. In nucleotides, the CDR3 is TGTGCCACCAGTGATACCCGGGAGGACGACTATGGCTACACCTTC.

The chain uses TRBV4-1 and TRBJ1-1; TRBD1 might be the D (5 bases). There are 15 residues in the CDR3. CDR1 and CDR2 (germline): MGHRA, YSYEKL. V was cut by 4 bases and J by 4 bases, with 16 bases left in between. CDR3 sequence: CASSPSTGRGTEAFF. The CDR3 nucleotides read TGCGCCAGCAGCCCCTCGACGGGAAGGGGCACTGAAGCTTTCTTT.

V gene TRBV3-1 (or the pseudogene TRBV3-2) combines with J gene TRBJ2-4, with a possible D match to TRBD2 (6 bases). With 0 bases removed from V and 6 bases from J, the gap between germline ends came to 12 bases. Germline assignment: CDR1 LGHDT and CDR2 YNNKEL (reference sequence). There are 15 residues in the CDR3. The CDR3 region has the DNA TGTGCCAGCAGCCAAGATCGAAGGGGAGGAAACATTCAGTACTTC. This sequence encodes CASSQDRRGGNIQYF.

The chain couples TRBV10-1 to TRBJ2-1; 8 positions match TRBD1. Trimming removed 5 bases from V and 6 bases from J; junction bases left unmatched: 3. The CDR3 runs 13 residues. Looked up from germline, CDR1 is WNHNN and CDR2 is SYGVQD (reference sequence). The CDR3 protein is CASSRTGGNEQFF. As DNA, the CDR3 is TGCGCCAGCAGTCGTACAGGGGGCAATGAGCAGTTCTTC.

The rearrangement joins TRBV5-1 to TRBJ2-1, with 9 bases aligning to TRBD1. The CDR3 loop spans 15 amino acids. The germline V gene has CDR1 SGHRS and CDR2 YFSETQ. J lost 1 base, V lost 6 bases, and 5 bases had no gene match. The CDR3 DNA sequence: TGCGCCAGCACCCCCGGGACAGGGTCCTACAATGAGCAGTTCTTC. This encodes CASTPGTGSYNEQFF.

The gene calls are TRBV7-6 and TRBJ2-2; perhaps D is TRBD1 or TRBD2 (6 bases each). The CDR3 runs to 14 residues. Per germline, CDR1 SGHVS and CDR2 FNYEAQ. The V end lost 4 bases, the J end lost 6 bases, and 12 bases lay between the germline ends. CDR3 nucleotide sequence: TGTGCCAGCAGCTCGGACGGGGGCCCCGGGGAGCTGTTTTTT. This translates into CASSSDGGPGELFF.

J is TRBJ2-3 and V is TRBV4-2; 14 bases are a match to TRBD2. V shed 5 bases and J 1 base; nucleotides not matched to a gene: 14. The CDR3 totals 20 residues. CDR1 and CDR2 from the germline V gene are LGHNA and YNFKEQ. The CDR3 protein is CASSSPSGTSGGQGTDTQYF. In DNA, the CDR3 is TGTGCCAGCAGCTCCCCATCGGGGACTAGCGGGGGCCAAGGCACAGATACGCAGTATTTT.

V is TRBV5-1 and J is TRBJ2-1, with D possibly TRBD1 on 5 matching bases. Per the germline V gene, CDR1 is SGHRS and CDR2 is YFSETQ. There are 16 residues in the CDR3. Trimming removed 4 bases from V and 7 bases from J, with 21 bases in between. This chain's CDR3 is CASSPDGWTLGNEQFF. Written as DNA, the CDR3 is TGCGCCAGCAGCCCGGATGGGTGGACACTCGGGAATGAGCAGTTCTTC.